These 24 T cell receptor beta chains were sequenced from one sample in a study of T cells in Graves' hyperthyroidism and ophthalmopathy. TCR beta CDR3 region amplification was performed from RNA transcripts. HTBI primers were the set used in a first-round RT-PCR of the TCR CDR3. TCRdb independently ran MiXCR on the multiplex PCR reads; one entry per CDR3 protein. Of 350,000 to 500,000 distinct CDR3 sequences listed, roughly an eighth were seen once; the top ten hold 5.3%. The sample comprised blood. The receptors here all came from a woman aged 18-29 years with Graves' hyperthyroidism.

This clonotype has a handful of counts. V gene TRBV19 combines with J gene TRBJ2-1; D could derive from TRBD1 or TRBD2 (5 bases each). CDR1 LNHDA and CDR2 SQIVND come from the germline V gene (reference sequence). The ends were cut back, 8 bases at V and 10 bases at J, with 15 bases in the middle. The CDR3 contains 12 residues. The CDR3 coding sequence is TGTGCCAGTGCCGACGGGGCAGGAGAGCAGTTCTTC. Protein sequence: CASADGAGEQFF. The variable domain in full, with the rest retrieved from reference TRBV19 and TRBJ2-1, is DGGITQSPKYLFRKEGQNVTLSCEQNLNHDAMYWYRQDPGQGLRLIYYSQIVNDFQKGDIAEGYSVSREKKESFPLTVTSAQKNPTAFYLCASADGAGEQFFGPGTRLTVL.

V usage is TRBV10-3 and J usage is TRBJ2-3, with 8 bases that match TRBD2. Germline CDR1 ENHRY, CDR2 SYGVKD. This CDR3 contains 13 residues. V lost 5 bases and J lost 6; bases outside the gene matches: 4. The CDR3 DNA reads TGTGCCATCAGTCAGGGGACTAGTGATACGCAGTATTTT. Amino acids: CAISQGTSDTQYF.

The J gene is TRBJ1-2, the V gene TRBV4-3, with unresolved D. The CDR3 consists of 15 residues. Trimming cost V 0 bases and J 2 bases, with 10 bases left between them. The germline V gene encodes CDR1 LGHNA and CDR2 YSLEER. The CDR3 sequence is CASSQDFQANYGYTF. The DNA of the CDR3 is TGCGCCAGCAGCCAAGATTTCCAGGCGAACTATGGCTACACCTTC.

This clonotype was seen at least ten times. The J gene is TRBJ2-1, the V gene TRBV7-2, with TRBD2 matching over 9 bases. Germline V gene data show CDR1 as SGHTA and CDR2 as FQGNSA. V dropped 5 bases and J dropped 4; count of bases not matched to a gene: 15. The CDR3 runs to 18 residues. CDR3 residues: CASSPQVFAGGFYNEQFF. CDR3 coding DNA: TGTGCCAGCAGCCCCCAAGTCTTTGCGGGAGGGTTTTACAATGAGCAGTTCTTC.

The table lists this clonotype with many counts. The chain has TRBV30 and TRBJ1-1; D remains ambiguous. This CDR3 region has 12 residues. Germline loops: CDR1 GTSNPN, CDR2 SVGIG (reference sequence). The CDR3 sequence: CGNLHMNTEAFF. CDR3 nucleotides: TGTGGAAACCTTCACATGAACACTGAAGCTTTCTTT.

This sequence joins TRBV28 and TRBJ2-2; the D is unclear. The ends were cut back, 0 bases at V and 7 bases at J, with 6 bases in the middle. Looked up from germline, CDR1 is MDHEN and CDR2 is SYDVKM. The CDR3 is 13 residues long. The CDR3, as DNA: TGTGCCAGCAGTTTATGGGGGATCGGGGAGCTGTTTTTT. Protein product: CASSLWGIGELFF.

This clonotype was counted only a few times. The chain combines TRBV25-1 with TRBJ2-2; D perhaps matches TRBD2 (6 bases). The germline gives CDR1 MGHDK, CDR2 SYGVNS. The CDR3 length is 17 residues. Trimming took 0 bases from V and 0 from J, leaving 11 bases between them. The CDR3 loop is CASSEYPGTSNTGELFF. For the CDR3, the DNA is TGTGCCAGCAGTGAATACCCCGGGACTTCGAACACCGGGGAGCTGTTTTTT.

There are a few counts of this clonotype. Being one base from a much bigger clone, this may be a read error. The CDR3 spells CASSLDYVNEQLF. CDR3 sequence (DNA): TGTGCCAGCAGCTTAGATTACGTGAATGAGCAGCTCTTC. This chain uses TRBV7-9 with TRBJ2-1; D is uncertain. CDR1 is SEHNR and CDR2 is FQNEAQ in the germline V gene (reference sequence). CDR3 size: 13 residues.

This clonotype was picked up many times. The chain's CDR3 is CASSQVGLAGVIRGNEQFF. The CDR3 nucleotides read TGTGCCAGCAGCCAAGTAGGACTAGCGGGAGTAATCCGTGGCAATGAGCAGTTCTTC. The rearrangement links TRBV3-1 to TRBJ2-1, with TRBD2 matching 13 bases. This CDR3 region has 19 residues. J lost 6 bases, V lost 1 base, and 12 bases had no gene match. Germline V gives CDR1 LGHDT, CDR2 YNNKEL (reference sequence).

This clonotype was detected only a few times. Just one base apart from a much larger clone, this may be a read error. CDR3 in amino acids: CASRQEGLASDTQYF. In nucleotides, the CDR3 is TGTGCCAGCAGGCAAGAAGGACTAGCGTCAGATACGCAGTATTTT. The V and J genes are TRBV3-1 and TRBJ2-3, with 9 positions matching TRBD2. CDR1 and CDR2 from the germline V gene are LGHDT and YNNKEL (reference sequence). This CDR3 has 15 residues.

This clonotype was found a few times. This chain joins TRBV20-1 and TRBJ1-2, with TRBD1 as a possible D gene (6 bases). Germline V gene sequence: CDR1 DFQATT, CDR2 SNEGSKA (reference sequence). The CDR3 has 13 residues. The ends were cut back, 3 bases at V and 8 bases at J, with 16 bases in the middle. CDR3 region: CSASVGQGRGYTF. CDR3 DNA sequence: TGCAGTGCTAGTGTTGGGCAGGGGCGGGGCTACACCTTC.

This clonotype was observed a handful of times. The chain joins TRBV6-2 or TRBV6-3 to TRBJ1-1, with D unclear. This CDR3 contains 16 residues. V was pared by 4 bases and J by 1 base, with 16 bases between. The germline V gene encodes CDR1 MNHEY and CDR2 SVGEGT. Here the CDR3 reads CASSFPDSFGNTEAFF. CDR3 nucleotides: TGTGCCAGCAGTTTCCCAGACTCGTTCGGGAACACTGAAGCTTTCTTT.

This clonotype was counted ten times or more. The rearrangement joins TRBV11-2 to TRBJ2-1; D is perhaps TRBD1 (6 bases). The CDR3 loop spans 14 amino acids. The V and J ends lost 4 bases and 4 bases respectively, with 11 bases between them. The germline gives CDR1 SGHAT, CDR2 FQNNGV. The DNA of the CDR3 is TGTGCCAGCAGCTCCGGGACACAGTACAATGAGCAGTTCTTC. The encoded protein is CASSSGTQYNEQFF.

This clonotype was recorded at least ten times. The V call is TRBV18, the J call TRBJ2-1, with TRBD2 matching over 12 bases. The germline gives CDR1 KGHSH, CDR2 LQKENI. V lost 2 bases, J lost 9 bases, and 2 bases stayed unmatched. The CDR3 has 14 amino acids. As DNA, the CDR3 is TGTGCCAGCTCACCAGCTAGCGGGAGGGCTGAGCAGTTCTTC. Its protein is CASSPASGRAEQFF.

This clonotype was counted ten times or more. The chain couples TRBV12-3 or TRBV12-4 to TRBJ2-3; tentative D call: TRBD2 (5 bases). V lost 7 bases and J lost 4, with 12 bases in between. The CDR3 sequence is 13 residues long. The CDR3 region is CASNSGASDTQYF. CDR3 coding DNA: TGTGCCAGCAACAGCGGAGCCTCAGATACGCAGTATTTT.

As to this clonotype: The junction shows a germline mismatch at one end, possibly a read error. V usage is TRBV5-5 and J usage is TRBJ2-2, with a tentative D call TRBD1 (5 bases). The germline CDR1 and CDR2 sequences are SGHKS and YYEKEE (reference sequence). CDR3 length: 15 amino acids. DNA of the CDR3: TGTGCCAACAGCTTATCCCCCAGGGTTGACGGGGAGCTGTTTTTT. This gives the protein CANSLSPRVDGELFF.

As regards this clonotype: Being one base from a much bigger clone, this may be a read error. The genes are TRBV20-1 and TRBJ2-1; possibly TRBD2 for D (6 bases). CDR1 and CDR2 (germline): DFQATT, SNEGSKA (reference sequence). This CDR3 spans 9 amino acids. V was shortened by 5 bases and J by 10 bases, with 6 bases between the two germline ends. CDR3 in DNA: TGCAGTGCTGGGGGGGAGCAGTTCTTC. Its protein is CSAGGEQFF.

To note about this clonotype: A much more abundant neighbour one base away suggests this may be a read error. The rearrangement joins TRBV5-1 to TRBJ1-1; D is perhaps TRBD1 (5 bases). There are 14 residues in the CDR3. The germline V gene has CDR1 SGHRS and CDR2 YFSETQ. The CDR3 DNA is TGCGCCAGCAGCGTACCGGGACGGAACACTGAATCTTTCTTT. Translating it yields CASSVPGRNTESFF. Based on the CDR3 plus reference TRBV5-1 and TRBJ1-1, the full variable domain is KAGVTQTPRYLIKTRGQQVTLSCSPISGHRSVSWYQQTPGQGLQFLFEYFSETQRNKGNFPGRFSGRQFSNSRSEMNVSTLELGDSALYLCASSVPGRNTESFFGQGTRLTVV.

The genes are TRBV9 and TRBJ2-5; D uncertain. Germline V gene data show CDR1 as SGDLS and CDR2 as YYNGEE. CDR3 length: 13 residues. V shed 0 bases and J shed 5 bases, with 8 bases lying between them. The CDR3 DNA is TGTGCCAGCAGCGTAGACAGTTGGGAGACCCAGTACTTC. Translation: CASSVDSWETQYF.

The chain has TRBV5-6 and TRBJ1-1, with 7 nucleotides matching TRBD1. The trim removed 5 bases at V and 3 bases at J, leaving 4 bases unmatched. Germline V gives CDR1 SGHDT, CDR2 YYEEEE. This CDR3 contains 13 residues. Here the CDR3 DNA reads TGTGCCAGCAGAGGGACAGTTCACACTGAAGCTTTCTTT. It translates to CASRGTVHTEAFF. Full variable domain (remainder filled in from reference TRBV5-6 and TRBJ1-1): DAGVTQSPTHLIKTRGQQVTLRCSPKSGHDTVSWYQQALGQGPQFIFQYYEEEERQRGNFPDRFSGHQFPNYSSELNVNALLLGDSALYLCASRGTVHTEAFFGQGTRLTVV.

This chain connects TRBV19 to TRBJ2-1, with 7 bases that match TRBD2. CDR3 length equals 15 residues. V was clipped by 5 bases and J by 9 bases; unmatched bases: 13. The V gene's germline CDR1 is LNHDA and CDR2 SQIVND (reference sequence). The CDR3 is CASSWGGGAPGEQFF. Written as DNA, the CDR3 is TGTGCCAGTAGTTGGGGGGGTGGTGCTCCAGGTGAGCAGTTCTTC.

In its sample, this clonotype was seen many times. The J gene is TRBJ1-2, the V gene TRBV6-6; no clear D gene. The V end was cut by 2 bases, the J end by 6 bases, with 13 bases between. This CDR3 is built from 14 residues. Germline assignment: CDR1 MNHNY and CDR2 SVGAGI (reference sequence). For the CDR3, the DNA is TGTGCCAGCAGTTACGCCGGCCCCGAGGATGGCTACACCTTC. It translates to CASSYAGPEDGYTF.

This clonotype was seen a handful of times. V usage is TRBV19 and J usage is TRBJ1-2, with D unclear. Per the germline V gene, CDR1 is LNHDA and CDR2 is SQIVND (reference sequence). The CDR3 contains 14 residues. Trimming removed 4 bases at V and 2 bases at J, with 11 bases between. Here the CDR3 DNA reads TGTGCCAGTAGTAGCAGAGAACCCAACTATGGCTACACCTTC. It codes for CASSSREPNYGYTF.

This clonotype has a count of ten or more. The chain combines TRBV3-1 with TRBJ1-1; D is ambiguous. The ends were cut back, 0 bases at V and 1 base at J, with 6 bases in the middle. The CDR3 runs 14 residues. The germline gives CDR1 LGHDT, CDR2 YNNKEL (reference sequence). The CDR3 loop is CASSQDQENTEAFF. CDR3 coding DNA: TGTGCCAGCAGCCAAGATCAGGAGAACACTGAAGCTTTCTTT. The complete variable domain, with remaining parts taken from reference TRBV3-1 and TRBJ1-1, reads DTAVSQTPKYLVTQMGNDKSIKCEQNLGHDTMYWYKQDSKKFLKIMFSYNNKELIINETVPNRFSPKSPDKAHLNLHINSLELGDSAVYFCASSQDQENTEAFFGQGTRLTVV.